This T cell receptor (beta chain) originates from a study of blood T cell repertoires in COVID-19. Study-level background: Whether acute or convalescent, the COVID-19 samples came from the United States, Italy and Spain. The analysed material was cDNA or gDNA that came from T cells, B-cell-depleted T cells, or PBMCs.

Authors' analysis steps: Researchers report that nucleated cell counts were estimated from reference gene primer amplification. Libraries were prepared by immunoSEQ multiplex PCR; TCRdb keeps only in-frame clonotypes and omits some of them. V, J and clone size were drawn from that table, and D and trimming were deduced from the DNA. The sample has about 24,000 clones, roughly 82% seen once. V trimming: 5 bases; J trimming: 5 bases; junction bases outside the gene matches: 13. The CDR3 has 17 residues. Germline V gene sequence: CDR1 SGHNT, CDR2 YENEEA. The V call is TRBV11-3, the J call TRBJ2-3; 10 nucleotides align to TRBD2. Sequences were obtained from peripheral blood. The clonotype originates from a human donor with active COVID-19. The donor label of this sample is uncertain. The CDR3 reads CASSQTLAGVLGDTQYF. The DNA for the CDR3 is TGTGCCAGCAGCCAGACGCTAGCGGGAGTTTTGGGAGATACGCAGTATTTT.